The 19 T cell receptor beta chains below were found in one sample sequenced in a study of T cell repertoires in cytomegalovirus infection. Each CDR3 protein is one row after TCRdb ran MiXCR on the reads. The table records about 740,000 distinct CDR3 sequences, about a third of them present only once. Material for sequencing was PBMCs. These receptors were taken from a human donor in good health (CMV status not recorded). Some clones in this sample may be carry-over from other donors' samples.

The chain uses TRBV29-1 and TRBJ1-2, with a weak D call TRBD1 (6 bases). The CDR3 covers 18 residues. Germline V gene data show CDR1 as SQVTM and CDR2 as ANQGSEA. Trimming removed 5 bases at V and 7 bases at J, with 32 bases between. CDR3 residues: CSVPSQASDLSPGVGYTF. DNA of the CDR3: TGCAGCGTTCCAAGTCAAGCCTCGGACCTTAGCCCAGGGGTTGGCTACACCTTC. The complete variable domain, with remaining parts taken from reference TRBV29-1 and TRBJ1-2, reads SAVISQKPSRDICQRGTSLTIQCQVDSQVTMMFWYRQQPGQSLTLIATANQGSEATYESGFVIDKFPISRPNLTFSTLTVSNMSPEDSSIYLCSVPSQASDLSPGVGYTFGSGTRLTVV.

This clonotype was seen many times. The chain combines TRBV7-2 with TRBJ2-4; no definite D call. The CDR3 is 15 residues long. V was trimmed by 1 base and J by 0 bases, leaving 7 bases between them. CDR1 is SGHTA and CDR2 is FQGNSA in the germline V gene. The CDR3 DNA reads TGTGCCAGCAGCTTAGGGTGGCAAGCCAAAAACATTCAGTACTTC. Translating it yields CASSLGWQAKNIQYF.

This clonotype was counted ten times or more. The CDR3 loop is CASSSDGRNQPQHF. In nucleotides, the CDR3 is TGCGCCAGCAGCTCCGACGGAAGAAATCAGCCCCAGCATTTT. The rearrangement joins TRBV4-1 to TRBJ1-5, with D hard to call. CDR3 length: 14 residues. Trimming cost V 5 bases and J 4 bases, with 12 bases left between them. Germline CDR1 and CDR2: MGHRA and YSYEKL.

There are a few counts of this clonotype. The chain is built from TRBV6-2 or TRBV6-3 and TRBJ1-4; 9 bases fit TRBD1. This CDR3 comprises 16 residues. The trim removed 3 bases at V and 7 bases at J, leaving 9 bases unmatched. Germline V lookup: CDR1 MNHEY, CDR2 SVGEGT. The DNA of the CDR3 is TGTGCCAGCAGTTATGGGACAGGGATTGCGTCTGAAAAACTGTTTTTT. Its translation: CASSYGTGIASEKLFF.

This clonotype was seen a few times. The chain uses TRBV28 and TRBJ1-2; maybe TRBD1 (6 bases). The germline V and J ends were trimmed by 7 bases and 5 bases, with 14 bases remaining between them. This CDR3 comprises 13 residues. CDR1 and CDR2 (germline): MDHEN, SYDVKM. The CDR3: CASTGGAKYGYTF. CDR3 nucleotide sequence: TGTGCCAGCACGGGGGGGGCGAAATATGGCTACACCTTC.

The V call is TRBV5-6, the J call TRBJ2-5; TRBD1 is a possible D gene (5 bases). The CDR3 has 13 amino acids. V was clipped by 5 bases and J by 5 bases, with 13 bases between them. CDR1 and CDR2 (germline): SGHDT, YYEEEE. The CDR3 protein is CASSRRVVETQYF. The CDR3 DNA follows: TGTGCCAGCAGTCGCAGGGTGGTGGAGACCCAGTACTTC. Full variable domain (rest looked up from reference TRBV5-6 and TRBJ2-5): DAGVTQSPTHLIKTRGQQVTLRCSPKSGHDTVSWYQQALGQGPQFIFQYYEEEERQRGNFPDRFSGHQFPNYSSELNVNALLLGDSALYLCASSRRVVETQYFGPGTRLLVL.

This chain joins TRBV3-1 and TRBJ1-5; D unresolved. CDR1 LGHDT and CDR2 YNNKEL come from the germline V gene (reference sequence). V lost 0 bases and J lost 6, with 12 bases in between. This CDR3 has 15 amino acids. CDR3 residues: CASSQEHSYTQPQHF. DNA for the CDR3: TGTGCCAGCAGCCAAGAGCACAGCTACACTCAGCCCCAGCATTTT. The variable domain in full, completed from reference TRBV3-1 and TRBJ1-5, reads DTAVSQTPKYLVTQMGNDKSIKCEQNLGHDTMYWYKQDSKKFLKIMFSYNNKELIINETVPNRFSPKSPDKAHLNLHINSLELGDSAVYFCASSQEHSYTQPQHFGDGTRLSIL.

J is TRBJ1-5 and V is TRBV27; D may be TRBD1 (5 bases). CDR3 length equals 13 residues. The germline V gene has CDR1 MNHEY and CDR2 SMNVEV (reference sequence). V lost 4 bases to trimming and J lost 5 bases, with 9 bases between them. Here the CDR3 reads CASSSGTYQPQHF. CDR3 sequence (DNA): TGTGCCAGCAGTTCGGGGACCTATCAGCCCCAGCATTTT.

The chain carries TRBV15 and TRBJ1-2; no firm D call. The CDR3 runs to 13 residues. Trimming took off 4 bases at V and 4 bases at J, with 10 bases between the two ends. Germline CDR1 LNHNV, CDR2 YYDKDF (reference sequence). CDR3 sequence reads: CATSIHRSYGYTF. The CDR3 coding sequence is TGTGCCACCAGCATTCATCGAAGCTATGGCTACACCTTC.

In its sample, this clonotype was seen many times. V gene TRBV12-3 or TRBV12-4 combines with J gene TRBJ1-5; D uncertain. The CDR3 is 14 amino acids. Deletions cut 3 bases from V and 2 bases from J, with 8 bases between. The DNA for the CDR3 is TGTGCCAGCAGTTTTGGCGCGGGCAATCAGCCCCAGCATTTT. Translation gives CASSFGAGNQPQHF.

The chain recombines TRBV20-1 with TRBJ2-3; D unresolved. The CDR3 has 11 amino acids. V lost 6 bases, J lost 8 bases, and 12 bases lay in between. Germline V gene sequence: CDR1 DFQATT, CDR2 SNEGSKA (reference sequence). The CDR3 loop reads CSARTRSTQYF. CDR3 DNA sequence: TGCAGTGCCAGGACGCGGTCTACGCAGTATTTT.

CDR3 nucleotide sequence: TGTGCCAGCAGTCTCCTCGGAGATTCTTATTCACCCCTCCACTTT. Its protein is CASSLLGDSYSPLHF. The gene calls are TRBV28 and TRBJ1-6; D not certain. Germline CDR1 and CDR2: MDHEN and SYDVKM. This CDR3 region has 15 residues. V lost 5 bases to trimming and J lost 8 bases, with 16 bases between them.

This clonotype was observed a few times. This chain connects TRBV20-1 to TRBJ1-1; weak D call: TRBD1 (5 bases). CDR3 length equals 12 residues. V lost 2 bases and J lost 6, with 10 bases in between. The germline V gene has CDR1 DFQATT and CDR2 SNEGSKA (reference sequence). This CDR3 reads CSARTRGAEAFF. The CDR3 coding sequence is TGCAGTGCTAGAACCCGGGGCGCTGAAGCTTTCTTT.

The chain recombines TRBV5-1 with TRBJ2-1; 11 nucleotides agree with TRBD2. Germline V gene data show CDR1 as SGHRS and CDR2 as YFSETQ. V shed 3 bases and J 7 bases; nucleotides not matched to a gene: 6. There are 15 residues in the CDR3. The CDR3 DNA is TGCGCCAGCAGCTCGACTAGCGGGACTGGGAATGAGCAGTTCTTC. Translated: CASSSTSGTGNEQFF.

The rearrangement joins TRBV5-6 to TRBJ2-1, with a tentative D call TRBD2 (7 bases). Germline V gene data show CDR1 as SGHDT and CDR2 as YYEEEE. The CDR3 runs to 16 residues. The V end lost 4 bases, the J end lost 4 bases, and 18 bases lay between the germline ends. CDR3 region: CASSQGGGVYYNEQFF. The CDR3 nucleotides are TGTGCCAGCAGCCAGGGAGGGGGGGTGTATTACAATGAGCAGTTCTTC.

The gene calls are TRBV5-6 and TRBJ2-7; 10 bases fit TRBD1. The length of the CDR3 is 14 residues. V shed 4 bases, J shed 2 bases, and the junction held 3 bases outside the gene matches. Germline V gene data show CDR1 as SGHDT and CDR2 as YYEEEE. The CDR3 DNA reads TGTGCCAGCAGCATGGGGACAGGGGCCTACGAGCAGTACTTC. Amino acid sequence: CASSMGTGAYEQYF. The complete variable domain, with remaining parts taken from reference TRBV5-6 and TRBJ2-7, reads DAGVTQSPTHLIKTRGQQVTLRCSPKSGHDTVSWYQQALGQGPQFIFQYYEEEERQRGNFPDRFSGHQFPNYSSELNVNALLLGDSALYLCASSMGTGAYEQYFGPGTRLTVT.

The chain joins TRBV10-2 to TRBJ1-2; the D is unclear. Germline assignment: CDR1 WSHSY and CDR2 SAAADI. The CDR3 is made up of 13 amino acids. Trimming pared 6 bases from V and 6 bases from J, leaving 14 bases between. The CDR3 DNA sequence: TGCGCCAGCAGAGGTGGTATGTGGGATGGCTACACCTTC. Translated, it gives CASRGGMWDGYTF.

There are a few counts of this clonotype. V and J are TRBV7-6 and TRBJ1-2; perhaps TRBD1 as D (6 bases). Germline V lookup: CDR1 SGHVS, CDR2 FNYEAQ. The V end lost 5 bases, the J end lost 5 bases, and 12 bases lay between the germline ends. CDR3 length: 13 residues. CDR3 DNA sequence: TGTGCCAGCAGCGTACAGGGTCGGTATGGCTACACCTTC. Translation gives CASSVQGRYGYTF.

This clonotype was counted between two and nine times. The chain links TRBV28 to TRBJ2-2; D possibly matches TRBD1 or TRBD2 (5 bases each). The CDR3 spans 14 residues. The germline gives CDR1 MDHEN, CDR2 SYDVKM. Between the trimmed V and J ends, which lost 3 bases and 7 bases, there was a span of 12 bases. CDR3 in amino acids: CASSLGPGVGELFF. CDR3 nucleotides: TGTGCCAGCAGTTTGGGGCCCGGGGTCGGGGAGCTGTTTTTT. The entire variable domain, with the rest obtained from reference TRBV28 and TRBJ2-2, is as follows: DVKVTQSSRYLVKRTGEKVFLECVQDMDHENMFWYRQDPGLGLRLIYFSYDVKMKEKGDIPEGYSVSREKKERFSLILESASTNQTSMYLCASSLGPGVGELFFGEGSRLTVL.